This TCR beta chain comes out of a study of blood T cells in healthy people across ages. Study-level results: Unsorted PBMCs ruled out conclusive naive versus antigen-experienced comparison. With age, beta diversity per million T cells declined roughly linearly, significantly by roughly 40. Higher diversity, along with more naive CD4+ cells, distinguished long-lived donors from aged donors.

This clonotype turned up a few times. Its specificity is not known. Trimming took 2 bases from V and 2 from J, leaving 16 bases between them. The CDR3 consists of 16 residues. The germline V gene encodes CDR1 SEHNR and CDR2 FQNEAQ (reference sequence). Sample-barcoded 5' priming and a J-beta primer mix drove a second PCR of about 7 to 12 cycles. TCRdb used MiXCR to reprocess the 5' RACE reads, holding one entry per CDR3 protein. The sample has 1,500,000 or so distinct CDR3 sequences; approximately 59% are singletons. The chain links TRBV7-9 to TRBJ2-7, with D maybe TRBD2 (6 bases). The sequence was collected from a man younger than 35 in good health. The sample comprised blood. CDR3 region: CASSLIRGRRTYEQYF. CDR3 DNA: TGTGCCAGCAGCTTAATTCGAGGGAGGAGGACCTACGAGCAGTACTTC.